The sequence of this TCR beta chain was determined in a study of T-cell memory formation after mild COVID-19. Study background: Clusters of TCRs were largely donor specific.

Constant-segment primers and 5'RACE yielded cDNA libraries for TCR alpha and TCR beta, each carrying sample barcodes and UMIs. Each CDR3 protein is one row after TCRdb ran MiXCR on the 5' RACE reads. The data hold 90,000 to 120,000 distinct CDR3 sequences, with about 15% observed a single time. Study findings and constraints: Largely, contracting CD4+ clones fell within CM and EM, and contracting CD8+ clones within EMRA. Prior to infection, memory already included some responding clones, suggesting cross-reactive memory joined.

The CDR3 consists of 15 residues. Germline V gives CDR1 MNHEY, CDR2 SVGAGI. The V end was cut by 2 bases, the J end by 6 bases, with 16 bases between. This clonotype was counted at least ten times. Its antigen is not known. The gene calls are TRBV6-5 and TRBJ1-1, with a weak D call TRBD1 (6 bases). Material for sequencing was PBMCs or a T cell subset sorted from them (not recorded which). This clonotype originated in a man between 18 and 35 years old who had mild COVID-19 (a few samples of this study predate the infection). Cell type and time point are not known. The CDR3 is CASSYTIQGEAEAFF. DNA of the CDR3: TGTGCCAGCAGTTACACGATACAGGGTGAAGCTGAAGCTTTCTTT.